This TCR beta chain derives from a study of shared clonotypes between healthy human individuals. Notes on the study in general: Blood was the only sampled material, and tissue repertoires likely differ. Clonotypes shared by all four sorted-subset donors had higher generation probabilities than non-shared clonotypes.

This clone was picked up a small number of times. Its antigen is not known. This sample also contains other DNA sequences that code for the same CDR3. Into CD45RA+ naive and CD45RA-negative memory subsets, the CD4+ cells were split. The repertoire was sequenced with immunoSEQ multiplex PCR; TCRdb's copy has only in-frame clones and lacks some. This sample has about 1 million clones; about 75% occur once, and the top ten carry roughly 1.4%. Germline CDR1 is SGHRS and CDR2 is YFSETQ. Trimming removed 0 bases from V and 5 bases from J, with 5 bases in between. The CDR3 length is 12 residues. The rearrangement links TRBV5-1 to TRBJ2-5, with a tentative D call TRBD2 (5 bases). The sample taken for sequencing was memory CD4+ T cells sorted from blood. Sample subset: CD45RA-negative fraction. The sequence derives from a man aged 18 to 30 in good health. The CDR3 DNA reads TGCGCCAGCAGCTTGGGGGAGGAGACCCAGTACTTC. Protein: CASSLGEETQYF.